This T cell receptor beta chain is drawn from a study of blood T cell repertoires in COVID-19. On the study more broadly: Samples came from the United States, Italy and Spain, spanning acute and convalescent COVID-19. Sample material is recorded as cDNA or gDNA derived from T cells, B-cell-depleted T cells, or PBMCs.

Original analysis: Reference gene primers were amplified, and this amplification served to estimate nucleated cell counts. Profiling relied on immunoSEQ multiplex PCR, and the TCRdb table lists in-frame clones only, not all of them. V, J and clone size are taken as reported in that table, and D and trimming were inferred from the DNA itself. This sample has 150,000 to 200,000 clones, with 70% to 90% found just once. The source material was peripheral blood. The origin of this receptor is a man between 18 and 35 years old who had recovered from COVID-19.

CDR3 sequence: CASSSRAEGEQFF. CDR3 DNA: TGTGCCAGCAGTTCTCGGGCAGAGGGTGAGCAGTTCTTC. The chain joins TRBV6-2 or TRBV6-3 to TRBJ2-1; maybe TRBD2 (5 bases). Trimming removed 4 bases from V and 9 bases from J, with 13 bases in between. Germline lookup yields CDR1 MNHEY and CDR2 SVGEGT. The CDR3 contains 13 residues.